This entry concerns a single TCR beta chain. Its antigen remains unidentified. These data belong to a study of shared clonotypes between healthy human individuals. Study-level results: Relative to their counterparts shared across all four donors, non-shared clonotypes exhibited diminished generation probabilities.

The naive CD8 subset, CD45RO-negative cells positively selected for CCR7, excluded terminally differentiated effector memory CD45RA+ cells. The test was conducted at deep level. Per the original methods: Without quality scores, immunoSEQ junctional reads could not be filtered like full-length reads. Sequencing was performed with immunoSEQ multiplex PCR; in TCRdb, only in-frame clones are kept and a portion is missing. The V and J calls and the clone size are those of that table, but D and trimming were determined from the DNA. The table lists about 600,000 clones, around 95% of them singletons. CDR1 and CDR2 from the germline V gene are DFQATT and SNEGSKA (reference sequence). V lost 4 bases, J lost 3 bases, and 7 bases lay in between. CDR3 length: 11 amino acids.

Sequenced: naive CD8+ T cells sorted from blood. The TCR comes from a woman aged 25 to 39 in good health. The chain links TRBV20-1 to TRBJ2-7; D is uncertain. DNA of the CDR3: TGCAGTGCTAACCCGATCTACGAGCAGTACTTC. Its protein is CSANPIYEQYF.